A selection of T cell receptor beta chains follows, all from one sample in a study of OX40 agonist ivuxolimab in advanced cancers. TCRdb's table, derived via immunoSEQ multiplex PCR, lists solely in-frame clones and lacks some. The sample includes more than 80,000 clones, roughly nine tenths of them seen just once. The sequencing here drew on CD4+ or CD8+ T cells sorted from blood, taken in a trial of the OX40 agonist ivuxolimab. All receptors derive from an adult with an advanced solid tumor such as melanoma, head and neck, liver or kidney cancer. Each CDR3 is given with its conserved first and last residue. D genes are given only for firm matches.

cdr3_nt cdr3_aa d_call j_call cdr3_length v_call
TGTGCCACCAGCAGATACACGGGGCCCCAAGAGACCCAGTACTTC CATSRYTGPQETQYF . TRBJ2-5 15 TRBV15
TGTGCCAGCAGCAAAGGGGCGGAGGGCATACAAGAGCAGTACTTC CASSKGAEGIQEQYF . TRBJ2-7 15 TRBV21-1
TGTGCCAGTGCCCGACAGGGGATCTCCTACGAGCAGTACTTC CASARQGISYEQYF TRBD1 TRBJ2-7 14 TRBV28
TGTGCCACCAAGGACGGCTACGAGCAGTACTTC CATKDGYEQYF . TRBJ2-7 11 TRBV19
TGTGCCAGCTCCGTCGGGGGATCGGGCACTGAAGCTTTCTTT CASSVGGSGTEAFF . TRBJ1-1 14 TRBV18
TGTGCCAGCAGCTCCCTGGGACGGAAGATTGTATTC CASSSLGRKIVF . TRBJ2-7 12 TRBV7-2
TGTGCCATCAGATCTGGACAGGGGGAAAATCAGCCCCAGCATTTT CAIRSGQGENQPQHF TRBD1 TRBJ1-5 15 TRBV10-3
TGTGCCAGTAGTATCGCCAACCCAGATACGCAGTATTTT CASSIANPDTQYF . TRBJ2-3 13 TRBV19
TGTGCCTGGAGTGCGACCCTCGGCCCAGCCAACTTT CAWSATLGPANF . TRBJ1-6 12 TRBV30
TGTGCCTGGAGTTCTGGGTCAAGCTCTGGAAACACCATATATTTT CAWSSGSSSGNTIYF . TRBJ1-3 15 TRBV30